These 27 T cell receptor beta chains were all obtained from the same sample, sequenced in a study of shared clonotypes between healthy human individuals. Naive CD8 cells, CD45RO-negative and positively selected for CCR7, excluded terminally differentiated effector memory CD45RA+ cells. Using immunoSEQ multiplex PCR, the repertoire was profiled, and TCRdb retains in-frame clones only, with some absent. The sample holds about 2.2 million clones, about 94% seen once. What was sequenced was naive CD8+ T cells from PBMCs. The receptors derive from a man in his late teens or twenties in good health. Some clones in this sample may be carry-over from other donors' samples.

The J gene is TRBJ2-7, the V gene TRBV27, with TRBD2 matching over 15 bases. V was pared by 3 bases and J by 5 bases, with 8 bases of the junction left unmatched. The CDR3 spans 17 residues. Germline values: CDR1 MNHEY, CDR2 SMNVEV (reference sequence). This CDR3 is CASSLGVGTSGRNEQYF. The DNA for the CDR3 is TGTGCCAGCAGTTTGGGCGTGGGGACTAGCGGGAGGAACGAGCAGTACTTC.

The chain links TRBV10-3 to TRBJ2-2, with TRBD1 as a possible D gene (6 bases). The V end lost 3 bases, the J end lost 4 bases, and 9 bases lay between the germline ends. The CDR3 is 14 residues long. Germline V gives CDR1 ENHRY, CDR2 SYGVKD. CDR3 sequence: CAISDTGLTGELFF. The CDR3 DNA sequence: TGTGCCATCAGTGACACAGGGCTCACCGGGGAGCTGTTTTTT.

The rearrangement joins TRBV19 to TRBJ2-7; TRBD2 agrees at 9 bases. Germline values: CDR1 LNHDA, CDR2 SQIVND (reference sequence). This CDR3 spans 15 amino acids. Trimming cost V 4 bases and J 3 bases; bases outside gene matches: 7. The CDR3 DNA reads TGTGCCAGTAGTACGGGTAGCGGGGGATTCTACGAGCAGTACTTC. This codes for CASSTGSGGFYEQYF.

The chain recombines TRBV14 with TRBJ2-7; maybe TRBD2 (6 bases). V shed 6 bases and J shed 6 bases, with 15 bases lying between them. Germline lookup yields CDR1 SGHDN and CDR2 FVKESK. This CDR3 contains 13 residues. CDR3 DNA: TGTGCCAGCAGTCATATATATAGCGGCGAGCAGTACTTC. Translating it yields CASSHIYSGEQYF. Combining the CDR3 with reference TRBV14 and TRBJ2-7 gives the whole variable domain EAGVTQFPSHSVIEKGQTVTLRCDPISGHDNLYWYRRVMGKEIKFLLHFVKESKQDESGMPNNRFLAERTGGTYSTLKVQPAELEDSGVYFCASSHIYSGEQYFGPGTRLTVT.

J is TRBJ1-1 and V is TRBV13; D is perhaps TRBD1 (6 bases). Trimming took off 7 bases at V and 13 bases at J, with 19 bases between the two ends. Germline CDR1 PRHDT, CDR2 FYEKMQ (reference sequence). The CDR3 consists of 12 residues. For the CDR3, the DNA is TGTGCCAGCACCCCGGGGGGCAGTGAAAGTTTCTTT. It encodes CASTPGGSESFF.

This sequence joins TRBV28 and TRBJ2-7; 8 bases are shared with TRBD2. With V trimmed by 5 bases and J by 3 bases, 15 bases remained unmatched. The germline gives CDR1 MDHEN, CDR2 SYDVKM. The CDR3 runs 17 residues. This CDR3 is CASSPPAGREAGYEQYF. Here the CDR3 DNA reads TGTGCCAGCAGTCCCCCCGCCGGGCGGGAGGCCGGCTACGAGCAGTACTTC.

This clone was seen only once. The genes are TRBV4-3 and TRBJ1-2, with a tentative D call TRBD1 (5 bases). Trimming took 0 bases from V and 4 from J, leaving 9 bases between them. The CDR3 totals 14 residues. CDR1 is LGHNA and CDR2 is YSLEER in the germline V gene. For the CDR3, the DNA is TGCGCCAGCAGCCAAGATTGGGGACCCTATGGCTACACCTTC. Protein product: CASSQDWGPYGYTF.

The rearrangement uses TRBV27 and TRBJ2-1, with D possibly being TRBD2 (6 bases). This CDR3 has 16 amino acids. Germline assignment: CDR1 MNHEY and CDR2 SMNVEV (reference sequence). Deletions cut 5 bases from V and 2 bases from J, with 16 bases between. In DNA, the CDR3 is TGTGCCAGCAGTCTCCGCGGGGCTGGAACCTACAATGAGCAGTTCTTC. It encodes CASSLRGAGTYNEQFF.

The rearrangement joins TRBV6-5 to TRBJ1-1; D is perhaps TRBD1 (6 bases). Deletions cut 2 bases from V and 5 bases from J, with 9 bases between. The CDR3 consists of 13 residues. Looked up from germline, CDR1 is MNHEY and CDR2 is SVGAGI. The DNA of the CDR3 is TGTGCCAGCAGTTACAAACAGGGTACTGAAGCTTTCTTT. Residues: CASSYKQGTEAFF.

V is TRBV6-5 and J is TRBJ1-1; possible D gene TRBD1, 5 bases. The V and J ends lost 8 bases and 6 bases respectively, with 19 bases between them. The CDR3 runs to 14 residues. The germline gives CDR1 MNHEY, CDR2 SVGAGI. The CDR3 reads CASFSTQWGAEAFF. In DNA form, the CDR3 reads TGTGCCAGCTTTAGTACCCAATGGGGGGCTGAAGCTTTCTTT.

The chain carries TRBV4-2 and TRBJ1-1; unclear D gene. CDR1 is LGHNA and CDR2 is YNFKEQ in the germline V gene. The CDR3 totals 16 residues. Deletions cut 0 bases from V and 4 bases from J, with 15 bases between. DNA of the CDR3: TGTGCCAGCAGCCAAGAAGGATCGGAAGTGGTCACTGAAGCTTTCTTT. The encoded protein is CASSQEGSEVVTEAFF.

In its sample, this clone was seen once. The rearrangement uses TRBV4-1 and TRBJ1-2, with D perhaps matching TRBD1 (5 bases). V gave up 0 bases and J gave up 2 bases, with 13 bases separating them. The CDR3 totals 16 residues. Germline values: CDR1 MGHRA, CDR2 YSYEKL. The CDR3 region has the DNA TGCGCCAGCAGCCAAGATGGGGGGTCCCCCAACTATGGCTACACCTTC. This gives the protein CASSQDGGSPNYGYTF.

This clone was recorded a few times. This rearrangement joins TRBV9 to TRBJ1-2, with TRBD1 as a possible D gene (6 bases). Trimming cost V 0 bases and J 1 base, with 13 bases left between them. Germline V CDR1 and CDR2: SGDLS, YYNGEE. The CDR3 runs to 16 residues. Written as DNA, the CDR3 is TGTGCCAGCAGCGTAGGGGAACGACAGGTTAACTATGGCTACACCTTC. Protein sequence: CASSVGERQVNYGYTF.

This sequence joins TRBV27 and TRBJ2-1; 9 bases fit TRBD2. The V gene end was trimmed by 7 bases and the J gene end by 7 bases; junction bases not matched to a gene: 8. The CDR3 consists of 14 residues. Germline V CDR1 and CDR2: MNHEY, SMNVEV (reference sequence). CDR3 DNA sequence: TGTGCCAGCACGACTAGCGGACCCTTGAATGAGCAGTTCTTC. Its protein product is CASTTSGPLNEQFF.

The chain employs TRBV28 and TRBJ2-5; D is possibly TRBD1 or TRBD2 (7 bases each). The V gene lost 4 bases and the J gene lost 4 bases, with 13 bases spanning the gap. The length of the CDR3 is 14 residues. CDR1 and CDR2 from the germline V gene are MDHEN and SYDVKM. The CDR3 reads CASSYRGGIETQYF. The CDR3 nucleotides read TGTGCCAGCAGTTACAGGGGAGGGATAGAGACCCAGTACTTC.

Comment on this clone: Other DNA sequences in this specimen translate into the identical CDR3. This chain's CDR3 is CASSLGTDTQYF. The CDR3 DNA is TGTGCCAGCAGCTTAGGAACAGATACGCAGTATTTT. This chain links TRBV11-2 with TRBJ2-3; the D is unclear. CDR1 and CDR2 (germline): SGHAT, FQNNGV. Trimming removed 1 base from V and 3 bases from J, with 2 bases in between. There are 12 residues in the CDR3.

This clone was found once. The V gene is TRBV5-6, the J gene TRBJ1-2, with D unclear. Germline V gene lookup returns CDR1 SGHDT and CDR2 YYEEEE. V dropped 1 base and J dropped 5 bases, with 12 bases sitting between them. The CDR3 runs to 14 residues. The CDR3 coding sequence is TGTGCCAGCAGCTTGATGGGCGCCTATTATGGCTACACCTTC. Its translation is CASSLMGAYYGYTF.

The gene calls are TRBV7-3 and TRBJ1-1; D is unresolved. CDR1 and CDR2 (germline): SGHTA, FQGTGA. The CDR3 is made up of 11 amino acids. Trimming cost V 5 bases and J 4 bases, with 5 bases left between them. The CDR3, as DNA: TGTGCCAGCAGCGGAGGCACTGAAGCTTTCTTT. Translation gives CASSGGTEAFF.

V and J are TRBV5-6 and TRBJ2-7; tentatively, D is TRBD2 (5 bases). Trimming shortened V by 2 bases and J by 0 bases, and 9 bases separated the two germline ends. Germline V gene lookup returns CDR1 SGHDT and CDR2 YYEEEE. The CDR3 sequence is 14 residues long. The CDR3 sequence is CASSFWAGSYEQYF. Written as DNA, the CDR3 is TGTGCCAGCAGCTTTTGGGCGGGCTCCTACGAGCAGTACTTC.

Points on this clone: The sample carries other DNA sequences with the same CDR3. This chain links TRBV9 with TRBJ2-7, with TRBD2 matching over 7 bases. The CDR3 loop spans 15 amino acids. CDR1 and CDR2 (germline): SGDLS, YYNGEE. Trimming cost V 0 bases and J 0 bases; bases outside gene matches: 3. The CDR3 nucleotides are TGTGCCAGCAGCGTAGGGGAGGGGAGCTCCTACGAGCAGTACTTC. It encodes CASSVGEGSSYEQYF.

A single count supports this clone. The gene calls are TRBV27 and TRBJ2-2, with D uncertain. The germline V gene has CDR1 MNHEY and CDR2 SMNVEV (reference sequence). CDR3 length: 13 residues. V dropped 5 bases and J dropped 6 bases, with 10 bases sitting between them. CDR3 in amino acids: CASSPLGPGELFF. Here the CDR3 DNA reads TGTGCCAGCAGTCCCCTTGGCCCCGGGGAGCTGTTTTTT.

The chain links TRBV29-1 to TRBJ2-5; tentatively, D is TRBD1 (6 bases). Trimming took 7 bases from V and 4 from J, leaving 13 bases between them. Per germline, CDR1 SQVTM and CDR2 ANQGSEA. The CDR3 loop spans 12 amino acids. The CDR3 DNA follows: TGCAGCGGCCACAGGGCAAGAGAGACCCAGTACTTC. Its protein product is CSGHRARETQYF. Full variable domain (rest looked up from reference TRBV29-1 and TRBJ2-5): SAVISQKPSRDICQRGTSLTIQCQVDSQVTMMFWYRQQPGQSLTLIATANQGSEATYESGFVIDKFPISRPNLTFSTLTVSNMSPEDSSIYLCSGHRARETQYFGPGTRLLVL.

V usage is TRBV4-1 and J usage is TRBJ2-5; 7 nucleotides align to TRBD1. The CDR3 extends over 16 amino acids. V lost 6 bases, J lost 1 base, and 11 bases stayed unmatched. Germline CDR1 reads MGHRA; CDR2 reads YSYEKL. The CDR3 DNA reads as TGCGCCAGCAGACCAGTAGACCGGGACAGCCAAGAGACCCAGTACTTC. This sequence encodes CASRPVDRDSQETQYF.

CDR3 nucleotide sequence: TGTGCCAGCAGCACTAGCGGGAACTACGGAGAGACCCAGTACTTC. This translates into CASSTSGNYGETQYF. The chain carries TRBV9 and TRBJ2-5; 10 nucleotides line up with TRBD2. The V segment lost 4 bases and the J segment 4 bases; nucleotides outside the gene matches: 7. The CDR3 runs 15 residues. Germline V gives CDR1 SGDLS, CDR2 YYNGEE.

Concerning this clone: Within the sample, other DNA sequences also encode this same CDR3. The J gene is TRBJ1-1, the V gene TRBV7-9; TRBD1 is a possible D gene (5 bases). V gave up 5 bases and J gave up 6 bases, with 13 bases separating them. The CDR3 covers 13 residues. From germline, CDR1 is SEHNR and CDR2 FQNEAQ (reference sequence). The CDR3, as DNA: TGTGCCAGCAGCCTCGGGGCGGGCCCTGAAGCTTTCTTT. Residues: CASSLGAGPEAFF. Looking up the rest from reference TRBV7-9 and TRBJ1-1 gives the full variable domain: DTGVSQNPRHKITKRGQNVTFRCDPISEHNRLYWYRQTLGQGPEFLTYFQNEAQLEKSRLLSDRFSAERPKGSFSTLEIQRTEQGDSAMYLCASSLGAGPEAFFGQGTRLTVV.

This sequence joins TRBV30 and TRBJ2-1; D unresolved. The ends were cut back, 5 bases at V and 9 bases at J, with 8 bases in the middle. The germline CDR1 and CDR2 sequences are GTSNPN and SVGIG (reference sequence). The CDR3 length is 10 residues. CDR3 nucleotides: TGTGCCTGGGAGCGCATTGAGCAGTTCTTC. This translates into CAWERIEQFF.

The J gene is TRBJ2-7, the V gene TRBV9; D is unresolved. Germline CDR1 reads SGDLS; CDR2 reads YYNGEE. The CDR3 has 15 amino acids. Trimming stripped 4 bases from V and 2 bases from J, with 16 bases between. CDR3 coding DNA: TGTGCCAGCAGCTTACGAGGTGAGATTACCTACGAGCAGTACTTC. As protein: CASSLRGEITYEQYF.